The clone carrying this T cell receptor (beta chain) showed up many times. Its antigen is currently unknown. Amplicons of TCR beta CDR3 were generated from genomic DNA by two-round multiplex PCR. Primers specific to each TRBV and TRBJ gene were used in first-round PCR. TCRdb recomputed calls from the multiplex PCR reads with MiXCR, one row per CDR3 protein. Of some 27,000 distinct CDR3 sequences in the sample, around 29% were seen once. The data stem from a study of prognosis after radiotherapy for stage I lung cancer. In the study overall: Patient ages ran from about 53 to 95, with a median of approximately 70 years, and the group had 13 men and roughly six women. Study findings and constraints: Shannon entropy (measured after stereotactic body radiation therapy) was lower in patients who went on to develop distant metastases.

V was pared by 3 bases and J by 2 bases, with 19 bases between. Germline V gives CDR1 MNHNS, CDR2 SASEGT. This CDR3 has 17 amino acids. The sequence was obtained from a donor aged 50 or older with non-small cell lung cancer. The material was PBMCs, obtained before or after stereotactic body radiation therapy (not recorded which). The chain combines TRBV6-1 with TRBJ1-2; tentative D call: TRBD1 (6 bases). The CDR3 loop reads CASSERGGGPTNYGYTF. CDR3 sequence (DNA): TGTGCCAGCAGTGAGCGTGGGGGGGGCCCCACAAACTATGGCTACACCTTC.